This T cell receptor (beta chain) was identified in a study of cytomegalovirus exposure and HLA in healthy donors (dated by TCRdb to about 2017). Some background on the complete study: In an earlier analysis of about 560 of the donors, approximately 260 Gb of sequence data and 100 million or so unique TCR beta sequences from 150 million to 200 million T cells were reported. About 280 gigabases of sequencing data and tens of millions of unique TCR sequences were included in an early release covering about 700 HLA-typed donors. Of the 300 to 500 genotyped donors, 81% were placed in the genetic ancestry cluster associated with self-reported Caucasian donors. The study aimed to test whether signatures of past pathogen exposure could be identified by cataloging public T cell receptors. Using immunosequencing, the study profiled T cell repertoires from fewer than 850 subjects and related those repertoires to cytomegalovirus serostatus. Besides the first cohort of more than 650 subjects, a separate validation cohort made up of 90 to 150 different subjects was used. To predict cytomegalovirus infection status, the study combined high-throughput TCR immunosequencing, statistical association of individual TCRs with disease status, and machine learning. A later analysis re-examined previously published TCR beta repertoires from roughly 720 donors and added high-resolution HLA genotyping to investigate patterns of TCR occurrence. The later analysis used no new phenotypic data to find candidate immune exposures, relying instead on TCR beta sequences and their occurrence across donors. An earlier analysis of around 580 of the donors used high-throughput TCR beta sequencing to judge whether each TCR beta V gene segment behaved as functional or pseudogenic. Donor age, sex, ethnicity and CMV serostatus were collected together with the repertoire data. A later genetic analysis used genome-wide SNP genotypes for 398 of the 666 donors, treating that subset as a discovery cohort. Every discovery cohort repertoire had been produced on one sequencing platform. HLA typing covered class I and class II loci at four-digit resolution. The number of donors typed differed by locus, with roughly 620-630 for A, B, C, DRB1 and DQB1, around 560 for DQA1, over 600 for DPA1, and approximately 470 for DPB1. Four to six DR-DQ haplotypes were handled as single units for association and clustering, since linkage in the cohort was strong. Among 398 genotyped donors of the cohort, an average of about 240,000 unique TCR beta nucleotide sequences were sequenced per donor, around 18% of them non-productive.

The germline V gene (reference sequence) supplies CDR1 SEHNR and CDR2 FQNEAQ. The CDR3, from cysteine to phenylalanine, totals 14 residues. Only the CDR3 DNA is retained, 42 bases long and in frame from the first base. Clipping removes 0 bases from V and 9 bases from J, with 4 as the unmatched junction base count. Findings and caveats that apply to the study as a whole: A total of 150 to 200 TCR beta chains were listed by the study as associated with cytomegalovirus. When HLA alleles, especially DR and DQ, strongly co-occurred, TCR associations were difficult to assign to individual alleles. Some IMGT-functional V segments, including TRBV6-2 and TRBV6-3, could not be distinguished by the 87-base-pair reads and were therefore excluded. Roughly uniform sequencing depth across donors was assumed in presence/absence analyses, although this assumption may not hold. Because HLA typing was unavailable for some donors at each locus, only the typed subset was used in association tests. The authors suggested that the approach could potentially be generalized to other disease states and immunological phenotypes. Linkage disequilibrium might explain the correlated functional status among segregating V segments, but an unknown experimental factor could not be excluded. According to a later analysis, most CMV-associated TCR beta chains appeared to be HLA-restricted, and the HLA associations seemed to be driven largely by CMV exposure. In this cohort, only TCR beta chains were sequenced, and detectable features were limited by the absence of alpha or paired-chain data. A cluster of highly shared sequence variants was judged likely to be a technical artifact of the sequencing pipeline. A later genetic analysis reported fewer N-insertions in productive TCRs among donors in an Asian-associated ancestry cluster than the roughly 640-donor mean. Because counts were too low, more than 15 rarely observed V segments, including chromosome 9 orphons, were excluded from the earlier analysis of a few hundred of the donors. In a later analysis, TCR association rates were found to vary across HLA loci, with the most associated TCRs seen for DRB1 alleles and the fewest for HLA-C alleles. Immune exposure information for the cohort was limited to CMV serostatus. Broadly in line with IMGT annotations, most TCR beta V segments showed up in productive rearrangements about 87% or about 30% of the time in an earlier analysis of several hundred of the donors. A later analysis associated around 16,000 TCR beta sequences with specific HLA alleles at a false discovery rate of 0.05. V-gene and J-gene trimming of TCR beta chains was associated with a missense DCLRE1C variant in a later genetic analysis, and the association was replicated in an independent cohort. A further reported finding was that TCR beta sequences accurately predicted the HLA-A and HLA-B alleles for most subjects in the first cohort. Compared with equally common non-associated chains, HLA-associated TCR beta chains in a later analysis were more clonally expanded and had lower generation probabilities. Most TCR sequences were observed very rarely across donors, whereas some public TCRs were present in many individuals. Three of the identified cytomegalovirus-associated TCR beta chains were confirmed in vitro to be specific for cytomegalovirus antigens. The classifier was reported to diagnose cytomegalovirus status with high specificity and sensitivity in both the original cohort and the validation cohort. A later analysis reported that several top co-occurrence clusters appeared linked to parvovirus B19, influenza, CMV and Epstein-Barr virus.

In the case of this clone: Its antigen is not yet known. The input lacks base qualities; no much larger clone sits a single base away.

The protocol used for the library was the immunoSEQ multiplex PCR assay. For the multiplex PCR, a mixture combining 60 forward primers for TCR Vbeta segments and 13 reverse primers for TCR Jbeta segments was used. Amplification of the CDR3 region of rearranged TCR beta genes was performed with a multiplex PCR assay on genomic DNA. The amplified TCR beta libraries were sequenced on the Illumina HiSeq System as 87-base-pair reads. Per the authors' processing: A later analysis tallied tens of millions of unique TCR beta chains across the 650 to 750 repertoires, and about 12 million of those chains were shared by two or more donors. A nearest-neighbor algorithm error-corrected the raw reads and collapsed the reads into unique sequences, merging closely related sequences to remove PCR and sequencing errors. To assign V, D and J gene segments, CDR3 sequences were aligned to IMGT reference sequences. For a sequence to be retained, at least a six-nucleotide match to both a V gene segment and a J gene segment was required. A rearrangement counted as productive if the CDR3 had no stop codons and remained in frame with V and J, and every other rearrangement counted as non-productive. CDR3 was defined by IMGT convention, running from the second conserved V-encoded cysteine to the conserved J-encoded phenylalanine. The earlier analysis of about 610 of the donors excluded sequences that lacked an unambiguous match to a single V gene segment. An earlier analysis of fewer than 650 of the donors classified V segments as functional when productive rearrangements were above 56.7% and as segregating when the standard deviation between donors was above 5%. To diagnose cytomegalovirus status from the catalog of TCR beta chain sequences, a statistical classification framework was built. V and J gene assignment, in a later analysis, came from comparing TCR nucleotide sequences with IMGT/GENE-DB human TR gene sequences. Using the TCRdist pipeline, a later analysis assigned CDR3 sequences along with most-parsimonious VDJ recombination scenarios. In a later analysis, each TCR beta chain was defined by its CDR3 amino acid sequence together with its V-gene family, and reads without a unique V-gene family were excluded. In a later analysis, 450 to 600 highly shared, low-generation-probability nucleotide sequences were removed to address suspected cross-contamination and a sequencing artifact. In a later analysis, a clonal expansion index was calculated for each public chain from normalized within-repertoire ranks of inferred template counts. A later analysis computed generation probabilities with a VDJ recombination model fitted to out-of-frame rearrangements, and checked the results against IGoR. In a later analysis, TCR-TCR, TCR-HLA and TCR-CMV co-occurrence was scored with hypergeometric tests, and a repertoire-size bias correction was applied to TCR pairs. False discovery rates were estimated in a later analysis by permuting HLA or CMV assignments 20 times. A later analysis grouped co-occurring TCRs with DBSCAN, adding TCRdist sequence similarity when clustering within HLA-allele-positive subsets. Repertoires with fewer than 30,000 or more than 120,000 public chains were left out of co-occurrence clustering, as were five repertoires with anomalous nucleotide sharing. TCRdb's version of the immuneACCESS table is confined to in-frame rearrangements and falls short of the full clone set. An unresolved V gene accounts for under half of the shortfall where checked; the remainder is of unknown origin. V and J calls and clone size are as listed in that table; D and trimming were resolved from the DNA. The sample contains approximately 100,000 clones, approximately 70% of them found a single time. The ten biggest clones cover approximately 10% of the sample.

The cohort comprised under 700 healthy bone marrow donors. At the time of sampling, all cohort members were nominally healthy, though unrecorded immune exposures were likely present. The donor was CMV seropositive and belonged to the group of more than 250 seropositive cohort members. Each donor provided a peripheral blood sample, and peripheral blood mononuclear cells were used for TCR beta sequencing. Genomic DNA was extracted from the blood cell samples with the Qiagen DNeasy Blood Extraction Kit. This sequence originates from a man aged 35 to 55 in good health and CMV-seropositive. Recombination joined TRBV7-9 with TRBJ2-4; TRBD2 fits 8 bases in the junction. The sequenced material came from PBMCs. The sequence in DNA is TGTGCCAGCAGCTTAGCGCGGGAGGTGGGCATTCAGTACTTC. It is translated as CASSLAREVGIQYF.